This T cell receptor (beta chain) stems from a study of graft-versus-host responses after intestinal transplantation. Study information: Recipients had multivisceral, liver-intestinal, or isolated intestinal transplants. Study-wide results and limits: After transplant, early declines in HvG clones were associated with peak levels of circulating GvH clones. Detection of GvH clones occurred in recipient marrow, and some had their first appearance in ileum or blood.

The assay was immunoSEQ multiplex PCR, and TCRdb's table has in-frame clones only and misses some. The repertoire holds some 87,000 clones, about 93% seen once, with around 1.1% in the top ten. This clone was seen more than once but under ten times. The antigen is unknown. The CDR3 has 15 residues. With 5 bases clipped from V and 5 bases from J, the junction kept 7 bases outside the gene matches. CDR1 is MNHNY and CDR2 is SVGAGI in the germline V gene (reference sequence). The chain is built from TRBV6-6 and TRBJ1-5; 9 nucleotides line up with TRBD1. The TCR originated in a human donor who was the organ donor for an intestinal transplant. The starting material was unstimulated CD8+ T cells sorted from spleen or lymph node cells, obtained before transplant. The CDR3 reads CASSPGTGNDQPQHF. The CDR3 DNA follows: TGTGCCAGCAGTCCCGGGACAGGGAACGATCAGCCCCAGCATTTT.